This entry lists 24 T cell receptor beta chains sequenced from one sample in a study of early T cells in non-severe SARS-CoV-2 infection (dated by TCRdb to the early 2020s). Libraries came from 5' RACE. Instrument on record: NextSeq 500. TCRdb applied fastp at Q25 and MiXCR to the public reads, then kept only in-frame beta chains. Every CDR3 protein is listed once, alongside the most common genes and DNA of its rows. This sample has around 89,000 distinct CDR3 sequences in its table, and about 15% of those were observed once. Clones ranked in the top ten supply around 0.58% of the sample. The sequenced sample consisted of whole blood. The receptor set was obtained from an adult who was a healthcare worker with PCR-confirmed SARS-CoV-2 infection or an uninfected control (not recorded which).

This clonotype has at least ten counts. The chain couples TRBV14 to TRBJ1-1; the D is unclear. CDR1 SGHDN and CDR2 FVKESK come from the germline V gene. This CDR3 is 13 amino acids long. Trimming took 3 bases from V and 0 from J, leaving 5 bases between them. The CDR3: CASSQGVNTEAFF. DNA for the CDR3: TGTGCCAGCAGCCAGGGAGTGAACACTGAAGCTTTCTTT.

This clonotype was picked up a small number of times. The CDR3 is CASSNRGSETQYF. Written as DNA, the CDR3 is TGTGCCAGCAGCAACAGGGGCTCGGAGACCCAGTACTTC. The chain recombines TRBV3-1 with TRBJ2-5, with 7 nucleotides matching TRBD1. V was pared by 5 bases and J by 5 bases, with 5 bases of the junction left unmatched. The V gene's germline CDR1 is LGHDT and CDR2 YNNKEL (reference sequence). The CDR3 is 13 amino acids.

This clonotype was detected a few times. V usage is TRBV7-4 and J usage is TRBJ2-7; D not resolved. The CDR3 extends over 11 amino acids. V dropped 4 bases and J dropped 5 bases, with 6 bases sitting between them. Germline V gene lookup returns CDR1 SGHVT and CDR2 SQSDAQ. The CDR3 DNA reads as TGTGCCAGCAGCTCCCAGGACGAGCAGTACGTC. This sequence encodes CASSSQDEQYV.

There are a few counts of this clonotype. The chain couples TRBV19 to TRBJ1-5, with a possible D match to TRBD1 (5 bases). The length of the CDR3 is 15 residues. Germline loops: CDR1 LNHDA, CDR2 SQIVND (reference sequence). The V end lost 3 bases, the J end lost 3 bases, and 12 bases lay between the germline ends. CDR3 bases: TGTGCCAGTAGTATCGGTGGGGCACTCAATCAGCCCCAGCATTTT. Protein product: CASSIGGALNQPQHF.

This clonotype was seen a few times. The V and J genes are TRBV4-1 and TRBJ1-2; 7 nucleotides match TRBD1. Germline-derived CDR1 and CDR2 are MGHRA and YSYEKL. The V segment lost 1 base and the J segment 7 bases; nucleotides outside the gene matches: 3. The CDR3 covers 13 residues. The CDR3 DNA reads TGCGCCAGCAGCCAAGGAGGGGGCCGTGGCTACACCTTC. Amino acids: CASSQGGGRGYTF.

This clonotype was seen a handful of times. This chain links TRBV7-9 with TRBJ2-3; D possibly matches TRBD1 or TRBD2 (6 bases each). CDR1 is SEHNR, CDR2 FQNEAQ, per germline (reference sequence). V lost 1 base and J lost 3, with 11 bases in between. The CDR3 sequence is 15 residues long. CDR3 in amino acids: CASSLEQGRTDTQYF. The DNA of the CDR3 is TGTGCCAGCAGCTTAGAGCAGGGGAGGACAGATACGCAGTATTTT.

The rearrangement links TRBV10-2 to TRBJ2-2; the match to TRBD2 covers 12 bases. V shed 9 bases, J shed 6 bases, and the junction held 5 bases outside the gene matches. Per germline, CDR1 WSHSY and CDR2 SAAADI. CDR3 length: 14 amino acids. CDR3 DNA: TGCGCCAGTACGGGACTAGCGGGCGCCGGGGAGCTGTTTTTT. It yields the protein CASTGLAGAGELFF.

This clonotype was picked up many times. The V and J genes are TRBV12-3 or TRBV12-4 and TRBJ2-3, with 9 positions matching TRBD1. This CDR3 region has 15 residues. The J segment lost 0 bases and the V segment lost 8 bases, leaving 6 bases of the junction unmatched. This CDR3 reads CASAYRGHSTDTQYF. Here the CDR3 DNA reads TGTGCCAGCGCCTACAGGGGGCACAGCACAGATACGCAGTATTTT.

This clonotype was detected only a few times. The chain combines TRBV20-1 with TRBJ1-5; the D is unclear. The V end was cut by 2 bases, the J end by 3 bases, with 8 bases between. CDR3 length: 13 residues. Per germline, CDR1 DFQATT and CDR2 SNEGSKA (reference sequence). The CDR3 region is CSARTRSNQPQHF. The CDR3 nucleotides read TGCAGTGCTAGAACCCGGTCCAATCAGCCCCAGCATTTT.

This rearrangement joins TRBV10-3 to TRBJ2-1; D is undetermined. Trimming cost V 8 bases and J 5 bases, with 13 bases left between them. The germline V gene has CDR1 ENHRY and CDR2 SYGVKD. The CDR3 extends over 13 amino acids. The CDR3 DNA reads TGTGCCATCTCCTTAACTACAGACAATGAGCAGTTCTTC. Its protein is CAISLTTDNEQFF.

The V gene is TRBV30, the J gene TRBJ2-1; 9 positions agree with TRBD1. Trimming removed 1 base from V and 3 bases from J; junction bases left unmatched: 4. This CDR3 has 15 amino acids. Germline assignment: CDR1 GTSNPN and CDR2 SVGIG (reference sequence). CDR3: CAWSAGTGRYNEQFF. The CDR3 DNA sequence: TGTGCCTGGAGTGCTGGGACAGGGCGCTACAATGAGCAGTTCTTC.

This clonotype came up many times. The chain couples TRBV27 to TRBJ1-1, with a tentative D call TRBD1 (6 bases). The ends were cut back, 6 bases at V and 7 bases at J, with 15 bases in the middle. This CDR3 is 13 amino acids long. Looked up from germline, CDR1 is MNHEY and CDR2 is SMNVEV (reference sequence). The CDR3 sequence is CASRDDRTFEAFF. CDR3 DNA: TGTGCCAGCAGGGATGACAGGACCTTTGAAGCTTTCTTT.

This clonotype was seen only a few times. The chain has TRBV7-8 and TRBJ2-2, with 8 bases identical to TRBD2. Looked up from germline, CDR1 is SGHVS and CDR2 is FQNEAQ. The CDR3 has 17 residues. After removal of 0 bases from V and 5 bases from J, the junction contained 8 bases not matched to a gene. The CDR3 DNA reads TGTGCCAGCAGCTTAGCGGCGGTAGCGGGGACAACCGGGGAGCTGTTTTTT. Translating gives CASSLAAVAGTTGELFF.

The V call is TRBV28, the J call TRBJ2-6; D remains ambiguous. This CDR3 is built from 18 residues. V was shortened by 4 bases and J by 0 bases, with 16 bases between the two germline ends. From germline, CDR1 is MDHEN and CDR2 SYDVKM. CDR3 amino acids: CASSSRYRLLSGANVLTF. The CDR3 bases are TGTGCCAGCAGTTCTCGGTACAGACTTCTCTCTGGGGCCAACGTCCTGACTTTC.

This clonotype was counted only a few times. V gene TRBV7-3 combines with J gene TRBJ2-1, with unresolved D. The CDR3 spans 16 residues. Trimming pared 2 bases from V and 0 bases from J, leaving 11 bases between. Germline V gene data show CDR1 as SGHTA and CDR2 as FQGTGA. CDR3 loop: CASSLLAGSSYNEQFF. In nucleotides, the CDR3 is TGTGCCAGCAGCTTACTGGCCGGCAGCTCCTACAATGAGCAGTTCTTC.

This chain joins TRBV2 and TRBJ2-2; the match to TRBD1 covers 9 bases. The CDR3 sequence is 14 residues long. The J segment lost 5 bases and the V segment lost 7 bases, leaving 5 bases of the junction unmatched. CDR1 is SNHLY, CDR2 FYNNEI, per germline. DNA of the CDR3: TGTGCCAGCATTCTGGACAGGGGAACCGGGGAGCTGTTTTTT. This codes for CASILDRGTGELFF.

This clonotype has at least ten counts. The chain links TRBV6-1 to TRBJ1-2, with 7 nucleotides matching TRBD1. The CDR3 sequence is 17 residues long. Unmatched junction bases numbered 9, after V lost 1 base and J lost 1 base. Germline assignment: CDR1 MNHNS and CDR2 SASEGT. CDR3 sequence: CASSEEFRQGFNYGYTF. The CDR3, as DNA: TGTGCCAGCAGTGAAGAATTTCGACAGGGCTTTAACTATGGCTACACCTTC.

The sample holds a few counts of this clonotype. The chain employs TRBV19 and TRBJ2-2; no firm D call. The CDR3 length is 16 residues. The germline V gene has CDR1 LNHDA and CDR2 SQIVND (reference sequence). V was cut by 6 bases and J by 1 base, with 15 bases left in between. In nucleotides, the CDR3 is TGTGCCAGTAGCCAGGACCACGGCGGGAACACCGGGGAGCTGTTTTTT. Encoded protein: CASSQDHGGNTGELFF.

This clonotype was observed at least ten times. V gene TRBV5-8 combines with J gene TRBJ1-1; TRBD1 is a possible D gene (5 bases). Per the germline V gene, CDR1 is SGHTS and CDR2 is YDEGEE. The CDR3 is made up of 17 amino acids. Trimming took 0 bases from V and 4 from J, leaving 19 bases between them. In DNA form, the CDR3 reads TGTGCCAGCAGCTTGGCCTTCATTGTCGGCAGGGCCACTGAAGCTTTCTTT. As protein: CASSLAFIVGRATEAFF.

This clonotype has ten or more counts. The chain's CDR3 is CASSFDTTTNTEAFF. The CDR3 DNA is TGCGCCAGCAGCTTCGACACAACTACAAACACTGAAGCTTTCTTT. The chain couples TRBV5-1 to TRBJ1-1; D ambiguous. V was shortened by 2 bases and J by 2 bases, with 13 bases between the two germline ends. Germline V gene sequence: CDR1 SGHRS, CDR2 YFSETQ. CDR3 length: 15 residues.

This clonotype was picked up a small number of times. This chain links TRBV2 with TRBJ1-6; 8 bases fit TRBD1. This CDR3 spans 14 amino acids. Germline V gene sequence: CDR1 SNHLY, CDR2 FYNNEI. J gave up 7 bases and V 6 bases, and 5 bases lay outside the gene matches. The CDR3 loop is CASRTGVENSPLHF. As DNA, the CDR3 is TGTGCCAGCAGGACAGGGGTGGAAAATTCACCCCTCCACTTT.

This clonotype was observed a handful of times. The chain's CDR3 is CASSLASGGVNPNPSYF. The CDR3 DNA reads as TGTGCCAGCAGTTTGGCTAGCGGGGGAGTTAACCCCAACCCCAGCTATTTT. V and J are TRBV27 and TRBJ2-3; 10 bases agree with TRBD2. Germline values: CDR1 MNHEY, CDR2 SMNVEV (reference sequence). V shed 3 bases and J 15 bases; nucleotides not matched to a gene: 21. This CDR3 contains 17 residues.

This rearrangement joins TRBV12-3 or TRBV12-4 to TRBJ1-1; no definite D call. V gave up 5 bases and J gave up 4 bases, with 11 bases separating them. This CDR3 comprises 13 residues. The CDR3 nucleotides read TGTGCCAGCAGTCCTATAAGCAGCACTGAAGCTTTCTTT. Protein product: CASSPISSTEAFF.

CDR3 coding DNA: TGTGCCAGTACTGAAGGGAGGGTACGCACCGGGGAGCTGTTTTTT. Amino acids: CASTEGRVRTGELFF. V is TRBV19 and J is TRBJ2-2; 7 bases match TRBD2. CDR1 LNHDA and CDR2 SQIVND come from the germline V gene (reference sequence). V lost 7 bases, J lost 4 bases, and 9 bases stayed unmatched. The CDR3 loop spans 15 amino acids.